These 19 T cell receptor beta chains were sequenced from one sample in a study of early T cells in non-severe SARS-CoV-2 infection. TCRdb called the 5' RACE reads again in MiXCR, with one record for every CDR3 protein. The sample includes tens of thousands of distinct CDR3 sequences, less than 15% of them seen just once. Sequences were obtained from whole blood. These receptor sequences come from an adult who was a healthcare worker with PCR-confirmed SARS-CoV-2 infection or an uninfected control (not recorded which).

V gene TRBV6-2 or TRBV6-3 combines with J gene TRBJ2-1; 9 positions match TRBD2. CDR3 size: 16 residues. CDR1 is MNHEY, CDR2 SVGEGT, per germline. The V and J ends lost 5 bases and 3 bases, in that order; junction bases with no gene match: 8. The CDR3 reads CASSIQTSGFYNEQFF. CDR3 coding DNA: TGTGCCAGCAGTATCCAGACTAGCGGTTTCTACAATGAGCAGTTCTTC.

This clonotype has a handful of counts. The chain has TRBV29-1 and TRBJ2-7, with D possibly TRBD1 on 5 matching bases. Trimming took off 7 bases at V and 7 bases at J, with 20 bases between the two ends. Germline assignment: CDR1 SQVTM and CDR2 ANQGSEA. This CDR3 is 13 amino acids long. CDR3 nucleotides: TGCAGCGCCCAGGGCCAGGGTCCATGGGAGCAGTACTTC. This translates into CSAQGQGPWEQYF.

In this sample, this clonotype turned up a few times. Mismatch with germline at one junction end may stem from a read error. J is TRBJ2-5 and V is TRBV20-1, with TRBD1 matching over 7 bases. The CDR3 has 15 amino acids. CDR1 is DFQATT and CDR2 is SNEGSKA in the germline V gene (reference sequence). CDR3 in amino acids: CSARDNRGLEETQYF. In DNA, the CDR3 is TGCAGTGCTCGAGACAACAGGGGATTAGAGGAGACCCAGTACTTC.

The CDR3 region has the DNA TGTGCCAGCGGAAGAGCGGGAGTAGGAGATACGCAGTATTTT. Its translation: CASGRAGVGDTQYF. The rearrangement uses TRBV7-9 and TRBJ2-3, with TRBD2 matching over 8 bases. Trimming cost V 8 bases and J 5 bases; bases outside gene matches: 9. This CDR3 is 14 amino acids long. CDR1 and CDR2 (germline): SEHNR, FQNEAQ (reference sequence).

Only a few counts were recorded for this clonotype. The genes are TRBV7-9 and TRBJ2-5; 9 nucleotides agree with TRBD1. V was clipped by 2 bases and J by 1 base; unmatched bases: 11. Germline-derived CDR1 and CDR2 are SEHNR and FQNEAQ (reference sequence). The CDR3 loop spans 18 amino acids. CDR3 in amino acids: CASSLNRGTGSFQETQYF. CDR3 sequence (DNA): TGTGCCAGCAGCTTAAATCGTGGGACAGGGTCCTTCCAAGAGACCCAGTACTTC.

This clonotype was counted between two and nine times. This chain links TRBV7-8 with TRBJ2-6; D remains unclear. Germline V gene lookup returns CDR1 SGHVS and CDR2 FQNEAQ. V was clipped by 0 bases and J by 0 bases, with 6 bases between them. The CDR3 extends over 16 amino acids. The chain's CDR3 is CASSLAVTSGANVLTF. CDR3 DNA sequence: TGTGCCAGCAGCTTAGCAGTTACCTCTGGGGCCAACGTCCTGACTTTC. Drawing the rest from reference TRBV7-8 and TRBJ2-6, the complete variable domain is GAGVSQSPRYKVAKRGQDVALRCDPISGHVSLFWYQQALGQGPEFLTYFQNEAQLDKSGLPSDRFFAERPEGSVSTLKIQRTQQEDSAVYLCASSLAVTSGANVLTFGAGSRLTVL.

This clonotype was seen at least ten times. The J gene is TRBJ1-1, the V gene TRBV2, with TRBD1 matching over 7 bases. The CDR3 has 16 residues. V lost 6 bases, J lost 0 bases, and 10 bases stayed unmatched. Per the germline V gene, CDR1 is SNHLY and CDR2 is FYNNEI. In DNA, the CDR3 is TGTGCCAGCAGGGGACAGCGGAGGCTGATGAACACTGAAGCTTTCTTT. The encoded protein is CASRGQRRLMNTEAFF.

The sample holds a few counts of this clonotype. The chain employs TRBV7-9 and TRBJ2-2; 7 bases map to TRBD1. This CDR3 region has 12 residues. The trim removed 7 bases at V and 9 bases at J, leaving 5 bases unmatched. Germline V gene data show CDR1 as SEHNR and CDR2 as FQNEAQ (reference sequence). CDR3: CASTQQGRELFF. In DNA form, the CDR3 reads TGTGCCAGCACCCAACAGGGGAGGGAGCTGTTTTTT.

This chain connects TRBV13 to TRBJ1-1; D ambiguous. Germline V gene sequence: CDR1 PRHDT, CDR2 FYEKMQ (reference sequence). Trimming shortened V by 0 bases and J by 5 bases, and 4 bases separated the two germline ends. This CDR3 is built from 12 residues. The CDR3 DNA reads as TGTGCCAGCAGCTTAGGCGTAACTGAAGCTTTCTTT. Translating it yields CASSLGVTEAFF.

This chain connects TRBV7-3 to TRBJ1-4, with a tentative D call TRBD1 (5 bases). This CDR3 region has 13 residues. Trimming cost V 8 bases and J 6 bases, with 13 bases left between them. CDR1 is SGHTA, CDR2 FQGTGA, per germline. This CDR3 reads CASPRRAHEKLFF. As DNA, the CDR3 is TGTGCCAGCCCCCGCAGGGCACATGAAAAACTGTTTTTT.

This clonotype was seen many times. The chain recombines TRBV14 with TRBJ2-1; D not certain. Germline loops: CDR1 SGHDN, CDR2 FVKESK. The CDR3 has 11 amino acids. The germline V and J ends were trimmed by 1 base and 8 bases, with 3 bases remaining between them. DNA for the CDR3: TGTGCCAGCAGCCAAGTCTATGAGCAGTTCTTC. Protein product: CASSQVYEQFF.

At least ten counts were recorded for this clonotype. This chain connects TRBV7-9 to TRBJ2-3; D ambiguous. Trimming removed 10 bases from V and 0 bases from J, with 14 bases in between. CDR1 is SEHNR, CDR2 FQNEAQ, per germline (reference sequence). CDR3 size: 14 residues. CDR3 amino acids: CATAPLSSTDTQYF. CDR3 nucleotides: TGTGCCACGGCCCCGCTTTCTAGCACAGATACGCAGTATTTT.

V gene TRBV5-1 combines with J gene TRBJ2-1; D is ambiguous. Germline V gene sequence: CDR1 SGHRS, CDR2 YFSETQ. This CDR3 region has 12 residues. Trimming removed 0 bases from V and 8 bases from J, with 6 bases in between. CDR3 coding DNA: TGCGCCAGCAGCTTGGAAGGGTATGAGCAGTTCTTC. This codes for CASSLEGYEQFF.

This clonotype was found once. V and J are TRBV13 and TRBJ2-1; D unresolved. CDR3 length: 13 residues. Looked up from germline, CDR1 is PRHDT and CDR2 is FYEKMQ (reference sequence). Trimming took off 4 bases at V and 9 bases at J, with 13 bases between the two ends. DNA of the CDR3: TGTGCCAGCAGCTCCAAACTGGGGTGTGAGCAGTTCTTC. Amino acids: CASSSKLGCEQFF.

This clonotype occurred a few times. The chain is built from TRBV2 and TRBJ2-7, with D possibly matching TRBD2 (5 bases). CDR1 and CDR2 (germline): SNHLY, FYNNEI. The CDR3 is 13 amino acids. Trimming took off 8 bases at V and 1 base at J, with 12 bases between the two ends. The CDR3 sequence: CASFDSASYEQYF. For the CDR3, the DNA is TGTGCCAGCTTCGATAGCGCATCCTACGAGCAGTACTTC.

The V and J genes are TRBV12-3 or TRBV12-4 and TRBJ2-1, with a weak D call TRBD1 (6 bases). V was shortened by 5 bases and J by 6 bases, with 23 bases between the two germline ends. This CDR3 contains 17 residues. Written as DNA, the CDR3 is TGTGCCAGCAGTCCCGCCACCGGGACACTGACCTCCAATGAGCAGTTCTTC. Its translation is CASSPATGTLTSNEQFF.

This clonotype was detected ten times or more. The CDR3 loop reads CASSPLEGNEQYF. For the CDR3, the DNA is TGTGCCAGCAGCCCGCTTGAGGGGAACGAGCAGTACTTC. The gene calls are TRBV5-6 and TRBJ2-7; the D gene could be TRBD1 or TRBD2 (5 bases each). The CDR3 spans 13 residues. V shed 4 bases and J shed 5 bases, with 13 bases lying between them. Germline CDR1 is SGHDT and CDR2 is YYEEEE.

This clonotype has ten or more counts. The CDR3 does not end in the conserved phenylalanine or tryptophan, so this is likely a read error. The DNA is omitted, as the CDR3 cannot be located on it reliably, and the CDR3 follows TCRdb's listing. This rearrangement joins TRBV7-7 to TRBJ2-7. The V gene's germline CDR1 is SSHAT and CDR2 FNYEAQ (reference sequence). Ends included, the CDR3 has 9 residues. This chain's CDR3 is CASSNQTVI.

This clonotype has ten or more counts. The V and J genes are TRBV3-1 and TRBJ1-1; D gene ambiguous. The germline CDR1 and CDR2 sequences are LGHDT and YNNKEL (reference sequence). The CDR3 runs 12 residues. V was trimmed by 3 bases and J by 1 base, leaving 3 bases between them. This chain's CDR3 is CASSQGNTEAFF. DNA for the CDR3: TGTGCCAGCAGCCAGGGGAACACTGAAGCTTTCTTT.